This passage covers 26 T cell receptor beta chains from one sample sequenced in a study of T cells in Graves' hyperthyroidism and ophthalmopathy. Using RNA transcripts as the source, TCR beta CDR3 regions were amplified. HTBI primers were employed in a first-round RT-PCR of the TCR CDR3. Via MiXCR, TCRdb re-called the multiplex PCR reads, giving one row per CDR3 protein. The repertoire holds some 200,000 distinct CDR3 sequences, with roughly 15% as singletons. The sample taken for sequencing was blood. The source of these receptors is a man between 45 and 60 years old with Graves' hyperthyroidism.

This clonotype was counted only a few times. The chain uses TRBV4-1 and TRBJ2-6, with no clear D. The CDR3 length is 17 residues. CDR1 is MGHRA, CDR2 YSYEKL, per germline. The V end was cut by 0 bases, the J end by 0 bases, with 9 bases between. In nucleotides, the CDR3 is TGCGCCAGCAGCCAAGATCCCCCAGGCTCTGGGGCCAACGTCCTGACTTTC. This encodes CASSQDPPGSGANVLTF.

At least ten counts were recorded for this clonotype. The chain combines TRBV28 with TRBJ1-6; no clear D gene. The CDR3 is 13 residues long. Trimming shortened V by 7 bases and J by 8 bases, and 12 bases separated the two germline ends. Germline V CDR1 and CDR2: MDHEN, SYDVKM. The CDR3: CASTLRTYSPLHF. CDR3 DNA sequence: TGTGCCAGCACCCTTCGGACCTATTCACCCCTCCACTTT.

This clonotype was seen a handful of times. The chain joins TRBV6-1 to TRBJ1-6, with a weak D call TRBD1 (5 bases). The CDR3 is 14 amino acids. Germline-derived CDR1 and CDR2 are MNHNS and SASEGT. V gave up 1 base and J gave up 6 bases, with 7 bases separating them. CDR3 in amino acids: CASSEGGGNSPLHF. In DNA, the CDR3 is TGTGCCAGCAGTGAAGGGGGCGGTAATTCACCCCTCCACTTT.

This clonotype was counted at least ten times. The genes are TRBV5-1 and TRBJ2-1; D unclear. This CDR3 has 15 amino acids. Trimming stripped 6 bases from V and 7 bases from J, with 20 bases between. Germline V gene data show CDR1 as SGHRS and CDR2 as YFSETQ. CDR3 sequence reads: CASMLDPALGNEQFF. The CDR3 DNA follows: TGCGCCAGCATGCTAGACCCCGCCCTTGGTAATGAGCAGTTCTTC.

This clonotype appeared many times. This rearrangement joins TRBV12-3 or TRBV12-4 to TRBJ2-5; tentative D call: TRBD2 (6 bases). This CDR3 comprises 15 residues. Trimming cost V 7 bases and J 0 bases, with 15 bases left between them. CDR3 nucleotides: TGTGCCAGCACCCTTGGCGGGACGTACCAAGAGACCCAGTACTTC. It translates to CASTLGGTYQETQYF.

This clonotype was found many times. V usage is TRBV28 and J usage is TRBJ2-7, with no clear D. CDR3 size: 13 residues. The germline V gene has CDR1 MDHEN and CDR2 SYDVKM. Trimming stripped 1 base from V and 4 bases from J, with 8 bases between. CDR3 amino acids: CASSLFGPYEQYF. The CDR3, as DNA: TGTGCCAGCAGTTTATTCGGACCTTACGAGCAGTACTTC.

This clonotype was seen ten or more times. The gene calls are TRBV27 and TRBJ1-2, with 7 bases that match TRBD1. Trimming cost V 4 bases and J 0 bases; bases outside gene matches: 2. Germline V gene lookup returns CDR1 MNHEY and CDR2 SMNVEV (reference sequence). This CDR3 is 14 amino acids long. The CDR3 sequence: CASSSGTANYGYTF. In nucleotides, the CDR3 is TGTGCCAGCAGTTCAGGGACAGCTAACTATGGCTACACCTTC.

This clonotype has a handful of counts. CDR3 in DNA: TGTGCCATCGGGGACAGCTACAATGAGCAGTTCTTC. This codes for CAIGDSYNEQFF. The chain links TRBV10-3 to TRBJ2-1; 7 nucleotides match TRBD1. Germline V gives CDR1 ENHRY, CDR2 SYGVKD. This CDR3 has 12 residues. V trimming: 8 bases; J trimming: 3 bases; junction bases outside the gene matches: 1.

This clonotype was observed at least ten times. The V gene is TRBV11-2, the J gene TRBJ1-1; unclear D gene. V was shortened by 6 bases and J by 0 bases, with 8 bases between the two germline ends. CDR3 size: 13 residues. In germline, CDR1 is SGHAT, CDR2 FQNNGV. The CDR3 loop is CASRSSLNTEAFF. CDR3 nucleotide sequence: TGTGCCAGCAGGTCGAGTTTGAACACTGAAGCTTTCTTT.

This sequence joins TRBV7-2 and TRBJ2-1; D perhaps matches TRBD2 (5 bases). The V and J ends lost 6 bases and 4 bases respectively, with 13 bases between them. The CDR3 is 14 residues long. Germline CDR1 and CDR2: SGHTA and FQGNSA. In nucleotides, the CDR3 is TGTGCCAGCAGTAGAGGCGGCGGGTACAATGAGCAGTTCTTC. Protein sequence: CASSRGGGYNEQFF.

The chain joins TRBV7-2 to TRBJ2-6; no clear D gene. This CDR3 has 18 amino acids. Germline V gene sequence: CDR1 SGHTA, CDR2 FQGNSA. V lost 2 bases and J 0 bases, leaving 14 bases between the germline ends. The CDR3 DNA sequence: TGTGCCAGCAGCTTAAGGGCATCCCTCAGCTCTGGGGCCAACGTCCTGACTTTC. Encoded protein: CASSLRASLSSGANVLTF. The full variable domain, with the rest looked up from reference TRBV7-2 and TRBJ2-6, is GAGVSQSPSNKVTEKGKDVELRCDPISGHTALYWYRQSLGQGLEFLIYFQGNSAPDKSGLPSDRFSAERTGGSVSTLTIQRTQQEDSAVYLCASSLRASLSSGANVLTFGAGSRLTVL.

This clonotype was seen at least ten times. V and J are TRBV20-1 and TRBJ2-2, with 9 bases that match TRBD1. Germline CDR1 DFQATT, CDR2 SNEGSKA (reference sequence). V trimming: 2 bases; J trimming: 3 bases; junction bases outside the gene matches: 4. This CDR3 is 15 amino acids long. CDR3 amino acids: CSARRTGVDTGELFF. DNA of the CDR3: TGCAGTGCTAGAAGGACAGGGGTAGACACCGGGGAGCTGTTTTTT.

The J gene is TRBJ2-4, the V gene TRBV11-2; D uncertain. V lost 1 base, J lost 2 bases, and 6 bases lay in between. The germline CDR1 and CDR2 sequences are SGHAT and FQNNGV. This CDR3 contains 14 residues. For the CDR3, the DNA is TGTGCCAGCAGCTTAGGTGGGCCCAAAAACATTCAGTACTTC. This sequence encodes CASSLGGPKNIQYF.

This clonotype was counted at least ten times. This chain connects TRBV20-1 to TRBJ2-5; D tentatively reads TRBD1 or TRBD2 (5 bases each). Looked up from germline, CDR1 is DFQATT and CDR2 is SNEGSKA (reference sequence). Trimming took 2 bases from V and 2 from J, leaving 21 bases between them. This CDR3 has 17 residues. CDR3 protein: CSARYGTRTLLQETQYF. The CDR3 DNA reads TGCAGTGCTAGATACGGGACCAGAACCCTTCTACAAGAGACCCAGTACTTC.

The chain links TRBV4-1 to TRBJ2-3; possibly TRBD1 for D (6 bases). The CDR3 contains 16 residues. Per germline, CDR1 MGHRA and CDR2 YSYEKL. V was shortened by 1 base and J by 3 bases, with 14 bases between the two germline ends. This CDR3 is CASSQADRPPTDTQYF. The CDR3 nucleotides read TGCGCCAGCAGCCAAGCCGACAGGCCCCCTACAGATACGCAGTATTTT.

This clonotype has ten or more counts. The V call is TRBV18, the J call TRBJ2-5, with 7 bases matching TRBD2. Germline CDR1 reads KGHSH; CDR2 reads LQKENI. Trimming took 4 bases from V and 3 from J; bases not matched to a gene: 11. The CDR3 sequence is 16 residues long. CDR3 coding DNA: TGTGCCAGCTCACTTCAGGCGTCTAGCGGAGAAGAGACCCAGTACTTC. This encodes CASSLQASSGEETQYF.

This clonotype has ten or more counts. The genes are TRBV3-1 and TRBJ2-5, with unresolved D. V gave up 1 base and J gave up 3 bases, with 3 bases separating them. Germline CDR1 and CDR2: LGHDT and YNNKEL (reference sequence). The CDR3 is 12 amino acids. This chain's CDR3 is CASSQAEETQYF. In DNA, the CDR3 is TGTGCCAGCAGCCAAGCGGAAGAGACCCAGTACTTC.

Judged by abundance, this clonotype is medium-sized (0.01 to 0.1%). V is TRBV28 and J is TRBJ2-1; 8 bases match TRBD2. Germline values: CDR1 MDHEN, CDR2 SYDVKM. CDR3 size: 15 residues. V shed 3 bases, J shed 4 bases, and the junction held 5 bases outside the gene matches. The CDR3 nucleotides are TGTGCCAGCAGTTTGGATCGGGAGGGTTACAATGAGCAGTTCTTC. It codes for CASSLDREGYNEQFF.

This clonotype appeared a few times. The rearrangement joins TRBV9 to TRBJ2-1; unclear D gene. Germline loops: CDR1 SGDLS, CDR2 YYNGEE. V lost 0 bases to trimming and J lost 0 bases, with 7 bases between them. The CDR3 covers 15 residues. Here the CDR3 reads CASSVAFDSYNEQFF. CDR3 sequence (DNA): TGTGCCAGCAGCGTAGCCTTTGACTCCTACAATGAGCAGTTCTTC.

This clonotype was counted many times. The chain couples TRBV20-1 to TRBJ2-3; D ambiguous. The CDR3 totals 12 residues. The V and J ends lost 6 bases and 2 bases respectively, with 9 bases between them. CDR1 and CDR2 (germline): DFQATT, SNEGSKA (reference sequence). The CDR3 here is CSAPRSTDTQYF. The CDR3 bases are TGCAGTGCCCCGCGGTCCACAGATACGCAGTATTTT.

Many counts were recorded for this clonotype. V and J are TRBV6-1 and TRBJ2-7; D unclear. Germline lookup yields CDR1 MNHNS and CDR2 SASEGT. The CDR3 runs 13 residues. Trimming took off 8 bases at V and 2 bases at J, with 13 bases between the two ends. CDR3 residues: CASGGVTTYEQYF. The CDR3 nucleotides are TGTGCCAGCGGTGGGGTTACAACCTACGAGCAGTACTTC.

The V and J genes are TRBV10-3 and TRBJ1-2; maybe TRBD1 (5 bases). Looked up from germline, CDR1 is ENHRY and CDR2 is SYGVKD. V was trimmed by 7 bases and J by 1 base, leaving 10 bases between them. This CDR3 has 13 amino acids. The DNA for the CDR3 is TGTGCCATCACCCGAGGGGTTAACTATGGCTACACCTTC. Translating gives CAITRGVNYGYTF.

This clonotype has only a few counts. This chain links TRBV2 with TRBJ1-1, with a weak D call TRBD1 (5 bases). The CDR3 totals 14 residues. Germline loops: CDR1 SNHLY, CDR2 FYNNEI. V was pared by 3 bases and J by 3 bases, with 11 bases between. The CDR3 region is CASSDATAYTEAFF. The CDR3 region has the DNA TGTGCCAGCAGTGACGCGACAGCCTACACTGAAGCTTTCTTT. The full variable domain, its missing parts supplied by reference TRBV2 and TRBJ1-1, is EPEVTQTPSHQVTQMGQEVILRCVPISNHLYFYWYRQILGQKVEFLVSFYNNEISEKSEIFDDQFSVERPDGSNFTLKIRSTKLEDSAMYFCASSDATAYTEAFFGQGTRLTVV.

The chain couples TRBV7-3 to TRBJ2-2; D is possibly TRBD1 or TRBD2 (5 bases each). The V end lost 5 bases, the J end lost 4 bases, and 17 bases lay between the germline ends. CDR1 and CDR2 (germline): SGHTA, FQGTGA. This CDR3 region has 16 residues. The CDR3 coding sequence is TGTGCCAGCAGCGCACCCTCGGGGACGGGCACCGGGGAGCTGTTTTTT. Its protein product is CASSAPSGTGTGELFF.

In this sample, this clonotype turned up many times. The chain links TRBV5-6 to TRBJ1-6; tentatively, D is TRBD1 (6 bases). V was trimmed by 2 bases and J by 8 bases, leaving 11 bases between them. The CDR3 runs 14 residues. CDR1 and CDR2 (germline): SGHDT, YYEEEE. The CDR3 spells CASSFGGQYSPLHF. In DNA, the CDR3 is TGTGCCAGCAGCTTCGGGGGACAATATTCACCCCTCCACTTT.

This clonotype has just a few counts. The chain employs TRBV3-1 and TRBJ2-7, with unresolved D. The germline V gene has CDR1 LGHDT and CDR2 YNNKEL (reference sequence). Trimming pared 4 bases from V and 7 bases from J, leaving 8 bases between. The CDR3 runs to 11 residues. CDR3 sequence: CASSPRAEQYF. Written as DNA, the CDR3 is TGTGCCAGCAGCCCCCGTGCTGAGCAGTACTTC.